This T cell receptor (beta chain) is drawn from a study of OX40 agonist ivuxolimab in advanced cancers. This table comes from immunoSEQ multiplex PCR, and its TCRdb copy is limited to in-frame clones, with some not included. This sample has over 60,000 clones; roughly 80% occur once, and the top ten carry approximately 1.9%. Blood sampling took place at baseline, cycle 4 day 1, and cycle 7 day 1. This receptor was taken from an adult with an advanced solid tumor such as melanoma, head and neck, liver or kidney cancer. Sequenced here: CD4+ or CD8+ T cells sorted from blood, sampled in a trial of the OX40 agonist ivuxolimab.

DNA of the CDR3: TGTGCCAGCAGCTTTAGAAGGACAGGGAACACAGATACGCAGTATTTT. Translating it yields CASSFRRTGNTDTQYF. The V call is TRBV5-4, the J call TRBJ2-3, with 8 bases aligning to TRBD1. With V trimmed by 2 bases and J by 2 bases, 7 bases remained unmatched. CDR1 and CDR2 from the germline V gene are SGHNT and YYREEE (reference sequence). This CDR3 region has 16 residues.